Shown below are 17 T cell receptor beta chains from a single sample sequenced in a study of T-cell memory formation after mild COVID-19. TCRdb analysed the 5' RACE reads with MiXCR anew, one entry per CDR3 protein. The table includes a few hundred thousand distinct CDR3 sequences, roughly 19% detected once. The sequenced material came from PBMCs or a T cell subset sorted from them (not recorded which). These receptors were obtained from a man between 18 and 35 years old who had mild COVID-19 (a few samples of this study predate the infection). Cell type and time point are not known.

The V and J genes are TRBV3-1 and TRBJ1-5, with D unclear. Trimming removed 1 base at V and 4 bases at J, with 8 bases between. The CDR3 runs to 14 residues. Germline V gives CDR1 LGHDT, CDR2 YNNKEL (reference sequence). CDR3 nucleotide sequence: TGTGCCAGCAGCCAAGTCCAGACAAATCAGCCCCAGCATTTT. It encodes CASSQVQTNQPQHF. The entire variable domain, with the rest obtained from reference TRBV3-1 and TRBJ1-5, is as follows: DTAVSQTPKYLVTQMGNDKSIKCEQNLGHDTMYWYKQDSKKFLKIMFSYNNKELIINETVPNRFSPKSPDKAHLNLHINSLELGDSAVYFCASSQVQTNQPQHFGDGTRLSIL.

This clonotype was seen more than once but under ten times. CDR3 loop: CASSLLSGEKLFF. The CDR3 DNA is TGTGCCAGCAGCTTGCTCAGTGGGGAAAAACTGTTTTTT. The gene calls are TRBV5-5 and TRBJ1-4; no reliable D call. The V gene lost 1 base and the J gene lost 8 bases, with 9 bases spanning the gap. The CDR3 runs 13 residues. Germline lookup yields CDR1 SGHKS and CDR2 YYEKEE (reference sequence).

The chain uses TRBV29-1 and TRBJ2-7, with 14 bases aligning to TRBD2. The V segment lost 7 bases and the J segment 6 bases; nucleotides outside the gene matches: 8. The CDR3 consists of 14 residues. Germline V gene sequence: CDR1 SQVTM, CDR2 ANQGSEA. In nucleotides, the CDR3 is TGCAGCGCCCAGACTAGCGGGGGGGCCCGCGAGCAGTACTTC. This encodes CSAQTSGGAREQYF.

The chain uses TRBV5-1 and TRBJ2-7, with 11 bases lining up with TRBD2. J was trimmed by 3 bases and V by 5 bases; bases with no gene match: 4. CDR1 and CDR2 (germline): SGHRS, YFSETQ. The CDR3 is 14 amino acids. CDR3 bases: TGCGCCAGCAGGGAGACTAGCGGGGTCTACGAGCAGTACTTC. It codes for CASRETSGVYEQYF.

This clonotype occurred a few times. The chain couples TRBV5-1 to TRBJ2-1; 8 bases agree with TRBD2. The J segment lost 7 bases and the V segment lost 7 bases, leaving 10 bases of the junction unmatched. The CDR3 runs to 14 residues. The V gene's germline CDR1 is SGHRS and CDR2 YFSETQ. CDR3 in DNA: TGCGCCAGCGGGAGCGGGGGTGAAAGAAATGAGCAGTTCTTC. This translates into CASGSGGERNEQFF.

The V and J genes are TRBV7-3 and TRBJ2-2; 9 bases align to TRBD2. The germline CDR1 and CDR2 sequences are SGHTA and FQGTGA. CDR3 length: 16 residues. V lost 5 bases, J lost 6 bases, and 10 bases stayed unmatched. CDR3 DNA: TGTGCCAGCAGCGTTAGCGGGAGCCTAGTATCCGGGGAGCTGTTTTTT. It specifies CASSVSGSLVSGELFF.

V is TRBV7-8 and J is TRBJ2-1; possibly TRBD1 for D (6 bases). The CDR3 consists of 16 residues. Germline V gene data show CDR1 as SGHVS and CDR2 as FQNEAQ. V lost 0 bases and J lost 7, with 16 bases in between. The CDR3 region is CASSLALGRTGNEQFF. CDR3 in DNA: TGTGCCAGCAGCTTAGCGCTCGGACGAACAGGGAATGAGCAGTTCTTC.

The V and J genes are TRBV7-3 and TRBJ2-2; 7 bases are shared with TRBD2. The V gene end was trimmed by 2 bases and the J gene end by 1 base; junction bases not matched to a gene: 4. The CDR3 consists of 16 residues. CDR1 SGHTA and CDR2 FQGTGA come from the germline V gene. DNA for the CDR3: TGTGCCAGCAGCTTAGCGGGGGAGAGGAACACCGGGGAGCTGTTTTTT. Its protein is CASSLAGERNTGELFF.

V is TRBV6-4 and J is TRBJ2-7; D is uncertain. Germline V gives CDR1 MRHNA, CDR2 SNTAGT. The V gene lost 2 bases and the J gene lost 6 bases, with 8 bases spanning the gap. The CDR3 length is 12 residues. CDR3 protein: CASSDGYAEQYV. CDR3 DNA sequence: TGTGCCAGCAGTGACGGGTACGCCGAGCAGTACGTC.

The chain joins TRBV6-5 to TRBJ1-6; D remains ambiguous. CDR3 size: 15 residues. V was clipped by 2 bases and J by 8 bases, with 13 bases between them. Germline V gene lookup returns CDR1 MNHEY and CDR2 SVGAGI. CDR3: CASSYRVTKDSPLHF. DNA of the CDR3: TGTGCCAGCAGTTACAGGGTAACTAAGGATTCACCCCTCCACTTT.

About this clonotype itself: Relative to the germline gene, one junction end is altered; a read error may explain this. The V and J genes are TRBV7-2 and TRBJ2-6, with D uncertain. The CDR3 is 14 residues long. CDR1 and CDR2 (germline): SGHTA, FQGNSA. The CDR3, as DNA: TGTGCCAGCTGCTTAGCTACTGGGGCCAACGTCCTGACTTTC. Translating gives CASCLATGANVLTF.

A few counts support this clonotype. The chain employs TRBV10-3 and TRBJ1-6; a possible D gene is TRBD1 (6 bases). This CDR3 is 14 amino acids long. V lost 3 bases to trimming and J lost 7 bases, with 10 bases between them. From germline, CDR1 is ENHRY and CDR2 SYGVKD. The CDR3 protein is CAISDGGANSPLHF. In DNA form, the CDR3 reads TGTGCCATCAGTGACGGGGGGGCGAATTCACCCCTCCACTTT.

This rearrangement joins TRBV15 to TRBJ1-1; 7 bases fit TRBD1. The CDR3 sequence is 12 residues long. J lost 12 bases, V lost 3 bases, and 7 bases had no gene match. Per germline, CDR1 LNHNV and CDR2 YYDKDF (reference sequence). In DNA, the CDR3 is TGTGCCACCAGCAGGGACGCAGGGGGACCTTTCTTT. Protein product: CATSRDAGGPFF.

V usage is TRBV7-9 and J usage is TRBJ1-1; 8 nucleotides line up with TRBD1. This CDR3 comprises 15 residues. Unmatched junction bases numbered 9, after V lost 5 bases and J lost 4 bases. In germline, CDR1 is SEHNR, CDR2 FQNEAQ (reference sequence). The CDR3 sequence is CASSPSQGAITEAFF. The CDR3 nucleotides are TGTGCCAGCAGCCCTAGTCAGGGGGCGATCACTGAAGCTTTCTTT.

J is TRBJ1-6 and V is TRBV5-4; D ambiguous. Germline V gene lookup returns CDR1 SGHNT and CDR2 YYREEE (reference sequence). The V end lost 3 bases, the J end lost 9 bases, and 16 bases lay between the germline ends. The CDR3 has 15 residues. CDR3 amino acids: CASSYGRIALSPLHF. The CDR3 DNA reads TGTGCCAGCAGCTACGGACGGATCGCTCTTTCACCCCTCCACTTT.

The chain uses TRBV7-2 and TRBJ1-2; 8 bases agree with TRBD1. After removal of 0 bases from V and 13 bases from J, the junction contained 7 bases not matched to a gene. The CDR3 runs to 13 residues. Germline-derived CDR1 and CDR2 are SGHTA and FQGNSA. CDR3 DNA: TGTGCCAGCAGCTTAGCGAGGCAGGGGGCCAGCACCTTC. Translating gives CASSLARQGASTF.

In its sample, this clonotype was seen a few times. This chain connects TRBV5-6 to TRBJ1-5; D possibly corresponds to TRBD1 (6 bases). Germline CDR1 SGHDT, CDR2 YYEEEE. CDR3 size: 16 residues. V was cut by 4 bases and J by 9 bases, with 23 bases left in between. The CDR3 sequence: CASSLLGGADNGPQHF. CDR3 coding DNA: TGTGCCAGCAGCCTCTTGGGGGGGGCCGACAATGGGCCCCAGCATTTT.